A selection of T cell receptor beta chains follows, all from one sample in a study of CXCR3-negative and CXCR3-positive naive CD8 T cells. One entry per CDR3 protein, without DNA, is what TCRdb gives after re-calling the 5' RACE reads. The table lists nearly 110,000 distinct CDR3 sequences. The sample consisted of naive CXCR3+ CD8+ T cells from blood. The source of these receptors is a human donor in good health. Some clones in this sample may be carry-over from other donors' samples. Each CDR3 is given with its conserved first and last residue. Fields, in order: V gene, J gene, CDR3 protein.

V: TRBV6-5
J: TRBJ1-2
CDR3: CASSYHGTDGYTF

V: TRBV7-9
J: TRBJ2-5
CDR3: CASSLGTGEETQYF

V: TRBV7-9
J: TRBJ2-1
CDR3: CASILPGLKYNEQFF

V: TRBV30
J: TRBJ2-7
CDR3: CAWSVGVLGYEQYF

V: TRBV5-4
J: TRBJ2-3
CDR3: CASSLAGQYTQYF

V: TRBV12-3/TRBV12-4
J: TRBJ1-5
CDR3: CASTQAYQPQHF

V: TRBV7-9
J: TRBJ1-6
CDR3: CASSFFSTMDSPLHF

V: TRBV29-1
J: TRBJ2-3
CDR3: CSPGGGADTQYF

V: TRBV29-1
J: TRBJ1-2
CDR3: CSVIDRDYGYTF

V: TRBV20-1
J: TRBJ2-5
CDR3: CSARDRLARETQYF

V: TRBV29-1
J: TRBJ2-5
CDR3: CSVEDPLGQGEETQYF

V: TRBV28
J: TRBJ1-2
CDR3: CASSLVPQGAVDGYTF

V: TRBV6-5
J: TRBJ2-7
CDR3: CATALSGLPYEQYF

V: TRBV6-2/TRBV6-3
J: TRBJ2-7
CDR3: CASSYSGVEQYF

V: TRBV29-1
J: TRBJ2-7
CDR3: CSVGSSYEQYF

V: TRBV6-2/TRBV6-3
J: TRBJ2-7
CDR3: CASSLYSYEQYF

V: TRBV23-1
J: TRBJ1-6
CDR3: CASTPLSPLHF

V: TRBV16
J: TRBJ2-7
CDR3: CASSQLAGYEQYF

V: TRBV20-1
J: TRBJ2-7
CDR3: CSARDIEVYEQYF

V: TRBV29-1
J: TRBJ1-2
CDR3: CSVLHTGTPYGYTF

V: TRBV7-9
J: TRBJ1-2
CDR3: CASSLGGSQGGNYGYTF

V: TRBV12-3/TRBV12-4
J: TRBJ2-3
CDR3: CASSNYMGRTDTQYF

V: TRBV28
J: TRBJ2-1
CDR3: CASLRWGSYNEQFF

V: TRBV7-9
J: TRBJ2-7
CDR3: CASSHYDDDEQYF

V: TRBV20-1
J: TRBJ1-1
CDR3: CSARDLSPEAFF

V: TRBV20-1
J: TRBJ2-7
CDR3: CSASGGVAGVAYEQYF

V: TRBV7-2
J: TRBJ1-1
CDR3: CASSDHPGVNTEAFF

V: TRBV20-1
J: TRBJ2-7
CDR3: CSARDLGSYEQYF

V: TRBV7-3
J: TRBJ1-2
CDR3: CASSLTDGYGYTF

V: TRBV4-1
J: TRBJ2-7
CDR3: CASSQDLSYEQYF

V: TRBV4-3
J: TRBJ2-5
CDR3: CASSQDFGSLQETQYF

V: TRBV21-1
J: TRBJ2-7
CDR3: CASRMPGTGLEQYF

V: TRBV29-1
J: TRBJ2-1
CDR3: CSARQQTSNEQFF

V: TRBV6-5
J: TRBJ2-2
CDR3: CASSYGRGSGELFF

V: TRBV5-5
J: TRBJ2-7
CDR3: CASSSTDLGTYEQYF

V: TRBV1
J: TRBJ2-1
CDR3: CTSSQDSAGEIYNEQFF

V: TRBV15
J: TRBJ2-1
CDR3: CATSPHPGDGEQFF

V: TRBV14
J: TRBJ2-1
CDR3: CASSQDSNRAFYNEQFF

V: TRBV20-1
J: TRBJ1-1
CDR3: CSARDLQGANTEAFF

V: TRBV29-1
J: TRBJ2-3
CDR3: CSVESPGNEAAVQYF

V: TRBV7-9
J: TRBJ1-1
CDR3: CASSFNREGWTEAFF

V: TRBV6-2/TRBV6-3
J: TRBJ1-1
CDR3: CASTLANLNTEAFF

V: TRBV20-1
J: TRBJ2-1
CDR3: CSAAERERYNEQFF

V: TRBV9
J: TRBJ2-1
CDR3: CASSLTGTHNEQFF

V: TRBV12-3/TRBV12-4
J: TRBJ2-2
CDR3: CASSFPVGAGELFF

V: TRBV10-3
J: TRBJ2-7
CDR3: CAVRDRDSYEQYF

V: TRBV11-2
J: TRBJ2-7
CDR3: CASSLQQGARGEQYF

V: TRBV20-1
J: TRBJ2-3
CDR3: CSARDLRLAGNTDTQYF

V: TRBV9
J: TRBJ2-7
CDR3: CASSVGGGDTYEQYF